This entry features one T cell receptor beta chain sequence. Its antigen is unknown. PCR involved 60 Vbeta and 13 Jbeta primers. As originally analysed: The count from a later analysis was tens of millions of unique TCR beta chains, 9 million to 12 million of them shared. The data were produced by immunoSEQ multiplex PCR, yet TCRdb's version contains in-frame clones alone and is incomplete. The V and J calls and clone size were taken over from that table, and D and trimming were inferred from the DNA. The sample carries about 160,000 clones, 75% to 90% recorded once. The record originates from a study of cytomegalovirus exposure and HLA in healthy donors. Looking at the study overall: Early release data held 75 million to 100 million unique TCRs from HLA-typed donors.

Overall study results and limits: A later analysis linked a missense variant in DCLRE1C to the trimming of TCR beta V and J genes.

Deletions cut 5 bases from V and 0 bases from J, with 11 bases between. The CDR3 contains 15 residues. Germline-derived CDR1 and CDR2 are LNHDA and SQIVND (reference sequence). This receptor was obtained from a girl under 10 years old in good health and CMV-seropositive. What was sequenced was PBMCs. V and J are TRBV19 and TRBJ2-4; perhaps TRBD1 as D (5 bases). The CDR3 here is CASSAGIIAKNIQYF. The CDR3 bases are TGTGCCAGTAGTGCAGGGATAATAGCCAAAAACATTCAGTACTTC.